The sample holds a few counts of the clone carrying this T cell receptor beta chain. Its antigen is undetermined. V lost 1 base to trimming and J lost 8 bases, with 14 bases between them. This CDR3 is 14 amino acids long. Germline V gives CDR1 SGHTA, CDR2 FQGNSA. The record originates from a study of blood T cells in healthy people across ages. Study-wide results and limits: Strong correlation existed between TCR beta diversity and naive T cell percentage.

The use of a sample-barcoded 5' primer and a J-beta primer mix characterized a second PCR of roughly 7 to 11 cycles. TCRdb re-analysed the 5' RACE reads in MiXCR, keeping a single row per CDR3 protein. This sample has about 720,000 distinct CDR3 sequences, with 20% to 25% found just once. In addition, the sample was reused for a study of T cells of mothers and their children. From that second work: Nine systemically healthy Caucasian donors: three mothers, six children. Primer M1S, used in the second PCR, introduced sample barcodes and 2-4 random nucleotides. Mothers yielded over 8 million CDR3 reads, children several million each.

The TCR was taken from a boy between 10 and 17 years old in good health. The material sequenced was blood. The genes are TRBV7-2 and TRBJ1-2; D remains unclear. This CDR3 reads CASSLDGDISGYTF. CDR3 coding DNA: TGTGCCAGCAGCTTAGACGGAGACATTTCAGGCTACACCTTC.